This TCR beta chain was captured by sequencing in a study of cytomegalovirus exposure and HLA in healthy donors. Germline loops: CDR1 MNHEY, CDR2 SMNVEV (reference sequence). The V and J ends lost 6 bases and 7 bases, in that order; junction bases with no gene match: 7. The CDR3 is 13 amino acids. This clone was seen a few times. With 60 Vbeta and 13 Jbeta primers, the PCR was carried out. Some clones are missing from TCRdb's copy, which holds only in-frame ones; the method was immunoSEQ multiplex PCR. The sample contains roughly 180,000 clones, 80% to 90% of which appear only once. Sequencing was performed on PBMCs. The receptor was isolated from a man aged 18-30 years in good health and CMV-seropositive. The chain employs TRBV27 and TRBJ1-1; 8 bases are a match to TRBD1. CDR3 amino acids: CASRLDRGGEAFF. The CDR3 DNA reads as TGTGCCAGCAGACTCGACAGGGGAGGTGAAGCTTTCTTT.